Below are 8 T cell receptor beta chains sequenced from a single sample in a study of blood T cell repertoires in COVID-19. Sequencing used immunoSEQ multiplex PCR; TCRdb keeps in-frame clones, though not all of them. The repertoire holds about 60,000 clones, with approximately 90% as singletons. Sequenced material: peripheral blood. These TCRs come from a human donor with active COVID-19. The donor label of this sample is uncertain.

The rearrangement uses TRBV3-1 (or the pseudogene TRBV3-2) and TRBJ2-2; TRBD1 is a possible D gene (6 bases). Per germline, CDR1 LGHDT and CDR2 YNNKEL (reference sequence). Between the trimmed V and J ends, which lost 1 base and 4 bases, there was a span of 22 bases. The CDR3 has 19 residues. CDR3 protein: CASSQVFWDTPDSTGELFF. CDR3 bases: TGTGCCAGCAGCCAAGTTTTCTGGGACACCCCCGACAGCACCGGGGAGCTGTTTTTT.

This chain links TRBV3-1 (or the pseudogene TRBV3-2) with TRBJ1-2; TRBD1 matches at 7 bases. The CDR3 totals 16 residues. The J segment lost 4 bases and the V segment lost 4 bases, leaving 12 bases of the junction unmatched. CDR1 is LGHDT, CDR2 YNNKEL, per germline (reference sequence). CDR3 bases: TGTGCCAGCAGCCCGGGGGTTGGAGGGGGCAGCTATGGCTACACCTTC. Encoded protein: CASSPGVGGGSYGYTF.

The chain carries TRBV2 and TRBJ1-3, with TRBD1 identical over 9 bases. The germline CDR1 and CDR2 sequences are SNHLY and FYNNEI. The CDR3 is 14 residues long. The J segment lost 3 bases and the V segment lost 9 bases, leaving 6 bases of the junction unmatched. As DNA, the CDR3 is TGTGCCAGTAAACAGGGGGCTAGTGGAAACACCATATATTTT. Translation: CASKQGASGNTIYF. The variable domain in full, with the rest retrieved from reference TRBV2 and TRBJ1-3, is EPEVTQTPSHQVTQMGQEVILRCVPISNHLYFYWYRQILGQKVEFLVSFYNNEISEKSEIFDDQFSVERPDGSNFTLKIRSTKLEDSAMYFCASKQGASGNTIYFGEGSWLTVV.

The V and J genes are TRBV12-3 or TRBV12-4 and TRBJ1-3; D is ambiguous. This CDR3 has 11 amino acids. Trimming shortened V by 3 bases and J by 8 bases, and 5 bases separated the two germline ends. This CDR3 is CASSFIDTIYF. The CDR3 nucleotides read TGTGCCAGCAGTTTTATAGACACCATATATTTT.

V and J are TRBV9 and TRBJ1-2, with 8 bases lining up with TRBD1. The CDR3 consists of 14 residues. Looked up from germline, CDR1 is SGDLS and CDR2 is YYNGEE. Trimming removed 7 bases from V and 8 bases from J; junction bases left unmatched: 13. The CDR3 bases are TGTGCCAGCTCGGAGGGCAGGGGGCAGGAAGGCTACACCTTC. Translated: CASSEGRGQEGYTF.

The CDR3 sequence: CASSTDRGPYEQYF. CDR3 DNA: TGTGCCAGCAGCACAGACAGGGGGCCCTACGAGCAGTACTTC. The chain recombines TRBV11-2 with TRBJ2-7; 10 bases map to TRBD1. Germline values: CDR1 SGHAT, CDR2 FQNNGV. CDR3 length: 14 residues. The V segment lost 5 bases and the J segment 2 bases; nucleotides outside the gene matches: 3.

The table lists this clone with a count of one. The chain uses TRBV5-1 and TRBJ2-3, with 11 bases that match TRBD1. Trimming took 2 bases from V and 6 from J; bases not matched to a gene: 2. Germline CDR1 SGHRS, CDR2 YFSETQ. The CDR3 is 14 residues long. CDR3 residues: CASSFGQGADTQYF. The CDR3 DNA follows: TGCGCCAGCAGCTTTGGACAGGGGGCGGATACGCAGTATTTT.

The chain uses TRBV6-2 or TRBV6-3 and TRBJ2-1, with 12 nucleotides matching TRBD2. CDR3 size: 14 residues. The germline V gene encodes CDR1 MNHEY and CDR2 SVGEGT. Germline trimming cut 6 bases from V and 8 bases from J; bases unmatched to any gene: 5. This CDR3 is CASSGTSGLDEQFF. The CDR3 coding sequence is TGTGCCAGCAGCGGGACTAGCGGGCTAGATGAGCAGTTCTTC.